This TCR beta chain was identified during a study of blood T cell repertoires in COVID-19. Background on the study: Donors in the United States, Italy and Spain gave samples during acute or convalescent COVID-19.

In the authors' methods: Amplification with reference gene primers provided the estimates of nucleated cell counts. Libraries were prepared by immunoSEQ multiplex PCR; TCRdb keeps only in-frame clonotypes and omits some of them. V and J calls and clone size follow that table, whereas D and trimming were derived from the DNA. The sample records over 150,000 clones, around 84% being singletons. CDR1 is SGHDT, CDR2 YYEEEE, per germline. Deletions cut 4 bases from V and 2 bases from J, with 19 bases between. This CDR3 has 18 residues. The gene calls are TRBV5-6 and TRBJ1-6, with D maybe TRBD1 (6 bases). The clonotype was recovered from a man between 45 and 60 years old with active or convalescent COVID-19. The sample consisted of peripheral blood. DNA for the CDR3: TGTGCCAGCAGCCCAAATTACGGGACACGAACCTATAATTCACCCCTCCACTTT. Translated, it gives CASSPNYGTRTYNSPLHF.